The clone carrying this T cell receptor (beta chain) was recorded at least ten times. The germline gene is not matched at one end of the junction; a read error may be the cause. Investigators amplified TCR beta CDR3 regions from RNA transcripts. First-round RT-PCR employed HTBI primers, with a second-round multiplex PCR after it. TCRdb redid the calling of the multiplex PCR reads with MiXCR, one entry per CDR3 protein. This sample has roughly 500,000 distinct CDR3 sequences, with approximately 15% found just once. The entry originates in a study of Graves' ophthalmopathy and Graves' hyperthyroidism. The origin of this receptor is a woman aged 25 to 45 with Graves' ophthalmopathy. The sample taken for sequencing was blood.

In DNA form, the CDR3 reads TGTGCCAGCAGCTCGGCACCGGCGCAAGAGGCCCAGTACTTC. Translating it yields CASSSAPAQEAQYF. The chain employs TRBV13 and TRBJ2-5; D not resolved. The CDR3 is 14 amino acids. Per the germline V gene, CDR1 is PRHDT and CDR2 is FYEKMQ (reference sequence).